This T cell receptor (beta chain) was captured in a study of T-cell reconstitution after alpha-beta-depleted transplantation in children. Study-level findings and limits: Reportedly, roughly two months post-transplant, alpha-beta T cells arose from several hundred expanded graft clones. Day-60 TCRbeta diversity that was high in some patients was derived from surviving recipient T cells and thymic progenitors. The main origin of T-cell counts and diversity one year after transplant was newly produced T cells.

This clonotype was detected many times. Its target is not known. Molecular barcoding with unique molecular identifiers was used for the TCRbeta library. TCRdb re-called the PCR reads with MiXCR, one entry per CDR3 protein. The sample has 70,000 to 95,000 distinct CDR3 sequences; around 18% are singletons. The source was PBMCs, mostly from graft donor cells, collected 360 days after TCRalphabeta/CD19-depleted stem cell transplant. The receptor was derived from a male patient between 2 and 15 years old who had a stem cell transplant for acute lymphoblastic leukemia, so the T cells may come from the graft donor.

In nucleotides, the CDR3 is TGTGCCAGCAGCCCGGGGCTAGCGGGAGCAGATACGCAGTATTTT. Translation gives CASSPGLAGADTQYF. The V and J genes are TRBV28 and TRBJ2-3, with 10 bases fitting TRBD2. The V segment lost 6 bases and the J segment 4 bases; nucleotides outside the gene matches: 7. This CDR3 has 15 residues. CDR1 is MDHEN, CDR2 SYDVKM, per germline.